In its sample, the clone carrying this T cell receptor beta chain was seen many times. Its target is unknown. TCRdb independently ran MiXCR on the RACE reads; one entry per CDR3 protein. This table has about 46,000 distinct CDR3 sequences, approximately 4.5% appearing once. Sample time point: healthy volunteer bleed at 2 weeks. It was from unfractionated whole blood that total RNA was extracted. This entry belongs to a study of human T cells and chemical hapten exposure. V lost 7 bases and J 2 bases, leaving 11 bases between the germline ends. The CDR3 sequence is 12 residues long. Germline CDR1 is SQVTM and CDR2 is ANQGSEA. Study-wide results and limits: Unchanged with DPC sensitization were TCRs above 1 in 1000 frequency.

The chain links TRBV29-1 to TRBJ2-5; maybe TRBD1 (6 bases). Sequenced: whole blood. The TCR originated in a female donor in good health. Some clones in this sample may be carry-over from other donors' samples. DNA of the CDR3: TGCAGCGCAAGGACAGTTCAAGAGACCCAGTACTTC. It is translated as CSARTVQETQYF.